These 22 T cell receptor beta chains originate from one sample sequenced in a study of T cell responses to AZD1222 COVID-19 vaccine. The table came from immunoSEQ multiplex PCR; TCRdb's copy has only in-frame clones and leaves some out. The table has about 180,000 clones, approximately 90% seen once. The specimen was peripheral blood, collected 28 days after the second dose of the MenACWY control vaccine. These receptors were collected from an adult who received the MenACWY meningococcal vaccine as a control.

CDR3 DNA sequence: TGTGCCAGCAGTGCCGGACTAGCGGGAGGAGATACGCAGTATTTT. This codes for CASSAGLAGGDTQYF. This chain uses TRBV6-2 or TRBV6-3 with TRBJ2-3, with 14 bases aligning to TRBD2. Germline lookup yields CDR1 MNHEY and CDR2 SVGEGT. This CDR3 is built from 15 residues. V was pared by 5 bases and J by 5 bases, with 3 bases of the junction left unmatched.

The rearrangement joins TRBV5-1 to TRBJ1-1, with 9 bases lining up with TRBD1. Looked up from germline, CDR1 is SGHRS and CDR2 is YFSETQ. CDR3 size: 15 residues. V lost 1 base to trimming and J lost 6 bases; unmatched junction nucleotides: 7. CDR3 residues: CASSLQGQGSSEAFF. The CDR3 region has the DNA TGCGCCAGCAGCTTGCAGGGACAGGGTAGTTCTGAAGCTTTCTTT.

The V gene is TRBV29-1, the J gene TRBJ1-1; D unresolved. Germline V CDR1 and CDR2: SQVTM, ANQGSEA. The CDR3 extends over 11 amino acids. The V end lost 4 bases, the J end lost 0 bases, and 3 bases lay between the germline ends. The CDR3 nucleotides read TGCAGCGTTGTATTGAACACTGAAGCTTTCTTT. Amino acids: CSVVLNTEAFF.

This chain connects TRBV9 to TRBJ1-2; 7 bases match TRBD1. CDR3 length: 12 amino acids. V lost 4 bases to trimming and J lost 8 bases; unmatched junction nucleotides: 5. Germline lookup yields CDR1 SGDLS and CDR2 YYNGEE. The chain's CDR3 is CASSPQGGGYTF. The CDR3 bases are TGTGCCAGCAGCCCCCAGGGGGGGGGCTACACCTTC.

The rearrangement joins TRBV29-1 to TRBJ2-1, with 8 bases aligning to TRBD1. The CDR3 runs 12 residues. V dropped 7 bases and J dropped 6; count of bases not matched to a gene: 5. Germline CDR1 is SQVTM and CDR2 is ANQGSEA. The CDR3 is CSGDRGGNEQFF. The CDR3 coding sequence is TGCAGCGGTGACAGGGGCGGCAATGAGCAGTTCTTC.

The chain is built from TRBV19 and TRBJ2-2; 7 nucleotides match TRBD1. V was clipped by 8 bases and J by 1 base; unmatched bases: 1. This CDR3 has 13 residues. Germline values: CDR1 LNHDA, CDR2 SQIVND (reference sequence). As DNA, the CDR3 is TGTGCCAGTCGGACAGGGAACACCGGGGAGCTGTTTTTT. It is translated as CASRTGNTGELFF.

The gene calls are TRBV7-9 and TRBJ2-1, with TRBD1 identical over 7 bases. The CDR3 runs to 14 residues. In germline, CDR1 is SEHNR, CDR2 FQNEAQ (reference sequence). With V trimmed by 4 bases and J by 3 bases, 3 bases remained unmatched. CDR3 protein: CASSSGQDYNEQFF. CDR3 DNA: TGTGCCAGCAGCTCCGGACAGGACTACAATGAGCAGTTCTTC.

Only a few counts were recorded for this clone. The rearrangement joins TRBV4-1 to TRBJ1-5, with D possibly TRBD1 on 6 matching bases. Trimming took 1 base from V and 1 from J, leaving 11 bases between them. This CDR3 comprises 16 residues. The germline V gene has CDR1 MGHRA and CDR2 YSYEKL. CDR3 amino acids: CASSQGGAESNQPQHF. DNA of the CDR3: TGCGCCAGCAGCCAAGGGGGGGCCGAAAGCAATCAGCCCCAGCATTTT.

The chain combines TRBV10-3 with TRBJ2-1; 9 nucleotides line up with TRBD2. The length of the CDR3 is 17 residues. V shed 0 bases, J shed 8 bases, and the junction held 11 bases outside the gene matches. CDR1 ENHRY and CDR2 SYGVKD come from the germline V gene. DNA for the CDR3: TGTGCCATCAGTGAGTCTCCTCTAGCGGGAAGAGCTGATGAGCAGTTCTTC. It codes for CAISESPLAGRADEQFF.

The chain recombines TRBV19 with TRBJ2-2; possible D gene TRBD2, 6 bases. V lost 3 bases, J lost 4 bases, and 12 bases lay in between. From germline, CDR1 is LNHDA and CDR2 SQIVND (reference sequence). The CDR3 consists of 15 residues. CDR3 bases: TGTGCCAGTAGTATGTGGCGGGGACCCACCGGGGAGCTGTTTTTT. Protein: CASSMWRGPTGELFF.

The gene calls are TRBV12-3 or TRBV12-4 and TRBJ1-5; no clear D gene. The CDR3 extends over 13 amino acids. Trimming pared 9 bases from V and 6 bases from J, leaving 15 bases between. The CDR3 sequence is CASGLSLGQPQHF. Written as DNA, the CDR3 is TGTGCCAGTGGGCTGAGCCTCGGTCAGCCCCAGCATTTT.

The chain is built from TRBV11-2 and TRBJ2-7, with D uncertain. V lost 2 bases to trimming and J lost 5 bases, with 4 bases between them. CDR1 is SGHAT and CDR2 is FQNNGV in the germline V gene. CDR3 length equals 11 residues. The CDR3 reads CASSLLHEQYF. As DNA, the CDR3 is TGTGCCAGCAGCTTATTACACGAGCAGTACTTC.

The genes are TRBV6-5 and TRBJ1-1; possibly TRBD1 for D (5 bases). The CDR3 is made up of 14 amino acids. Between the trimmed V and J ends, which lost 3 bases and 1 base, there was a span of 9 bases. Germline values: CDR1 MNHEY, CDR2 SVGAGI. CDR3 sequence: CASSYWDGNTEAFF. CDR3 in DNA: TGTGCCAGCAGTTATTGGGACGGGAACACTGAAGCTTTCTTT.

The rearrangement uses TRBV5-1 and TRBJ1-1, with D uncertain. The V end was cut by 7 bases, the J end by 0 bases, with 13 bases between. CDR1 and CDR2 from the germline V gene are SGHRS and YFSETQ. This CDR3 spans 14 amino acids. CDR3 sequence reads: CASRTGRVNTEAFF. The DNA for the CDR3 is TGCGCCAGCCGGACCGGTAGGGTGAACACTGAAGCTTTCTTT.

The rearrangement joins TRBV29-1 to TRBJ2-7, with D possibly TRBD2 on 7 matching bases. The CDR3 is 11 residues long. Per germline, CDR1 SQVTM and CDR2 ANQGSEA. The germline V and J ends were trimmed by 4 bases and 7 bases, with 11 bases remaining between them. Here the CDR3 reads CSVVGGQEQYF. CDR3 DNA: TGCAGCGTTGTCGGGGGGCAAGAGCAGTACTTC.

Only one count was recorded for this clone. This chain uses TRBV14 with TRBJ1-6; D call uncertain. The CDR3 is 13 residues long. From germline, CDR1 is SGHDN and CDR2 FVKESK. V gave up 0 bases and J gave up 9 bases, with 6 bases separating them. CDR3 residues: CASSQEWTSPLHF. Written as DNA, the CDR3 is TGTGCCAGCAGCCAAGAGTGGACTTCACCCCTCCACTTT.

The DNA of the CDR3 is TGTGCCAGCAGCTTAAACAATAATCAGCCCCAGCATTTT. This translates into CASSLNNNQPQHF. The chain is built from TRBV13 and TRBJ1-5; D is undetermined. The CDR3 has 13 amino acids. Trimming took off 2 bases at V and 4 bases at J, with 6 bases between the two ends. CDR1 is PRHDT and CDR2 is FYEKMQ in the germline V gene (reference sequence).

The rearrangement joins TRBV6-1 to TRBJ2-7, with a weak D call TRBD1 (6 bases). Trimming removed 2 bases from V and 0 bases from J, with 14 bases in between. The germline CDR1 and CDR2 sequences are MNHNS and SASEGT. The CDR3 sequence is 16 residues long. CDR3 in amino acids: CASSETFDRSSYEQYF. CDR3 nucleotides: TGTGCCAGCAGTGAAACCTTCGACAGGAGCTCCTACGAGCAGTACTTC.

Here the CDR3 DNA reads TGTGCCAGCTCACCCGTGACCGGGCTTGGAAACACCATATATTTT. As protein: CASSPVTGLGNTIYF. The V gene is TRBV18, the J gene TRBJ1-3; no reliable D call. The CDR3 consists of 15 residues. Trimming pared 3 bases from V and 3 bases from J, leaving 12 bases between. Per the germline V gene, CDR1 is KGHSH and CDR2 is LQKENI.

The V and J genes are TRBV6-4 and TRBJ2-1; TRBD2 is a possible D gene (6 bases). CDR1 is MRHNA and CDR2 is SNTAGT in the germline V gene. CDR3 length: 14 amino acids. Trimming took off 3 bases at V and 4 bases at J, with 10 bases between the two ends. The CDR3 region is CASSESGGYNEQFF. DNA of the CDR3: TGTGCCAGCAGTGAATCCGGGGGTTACAATGAGCAGTTCTTC.

V and J are TRBV7-2 and TRBJ1-1; D is unclear. The CDR3 is made up of 15 amino acids. Trimming pared 1 base from V and 1 base from J, leaving 10 bases between. The V gene's germline CDR1 is SGHTA and CDR2 FQGNSA. The CDR3, as DNA: TGTGCCAGCAGCTTAGTGTTTGGATGGAACACTGAAGCTTTCTTT. It encodes CASSLVFGWNTEAFF. Drawing the rest from reference TRBV7-2 and TRBJ1-1, the complete variable domain is GAGVSQSPSNKVTEKGKDVELRCDPISGHTALYWYRQSLGQGLEFLIYFQGNSAPDKSGLPSDRFSAERTGGSVSTLTIQRTQQEDSAVYLCASSLVFGWNTEAFFGQGTRLTVV.

The chain has TRBV9 and TRBJ1-5; D remains unclear. Germline-derived CDR1 and CDR2 are SGDLS and YYNGEE. V lost 4 bases to trimming and J lost 0 bases, with 8 bases between them. This CDR3 is 14 amino acids long. Here the CDR3 reads CASSPRDSNQPQHF. CDR3 nucleotide sequence: TGTGCCAGCAGCCCGAGGGATAGCAATCAGCCCCAGCATTTT.